The text below deals with one T cell receptor (beta chain). This clonotype was observed many times. There is no known antigen for this receptor. Nothing much larger sits one base from this clone, and base qualities are not available. Set within a cohort of healthcare workers in London, UK, this nested case-control study involved weekly PCR testing of nasopharyngeal swabs along with blood sampling. Healthcare workers were recruited between 23 and 31 March 2020, during the week of the UK lockdown, and were followed weekly for up to about 15 weeks. Library creation used 5' RACE. Sequencing relied on a NextSeq 500. In the TCR library protocol, unique molecular identifiers were attached to individual cDNA molecules to correct for PCR bias and sequencing error. Sequencing covered both TCR alpha and beta chains, and within each sample the abundances of alpha and beta sequences were tightly co-correlated. The original pipeline was this. Decombinator V4 was used to perform V gene, J gene and CDR3 annotation of TCR sequences. Expanded TCRs were defined as changing significantly between any two time points under a Poisson model with p below 0.0001. Abundances of TCRs were expressed as counts per million after normalisation to the total number of TCRs sequenced in each sample. TRAV1-2 paired with TRAJ12, TRAJ20 or TRAJ33 defined MAIT TCRs, while TRAV10 paired with TRAJ18 defined iNKT TCRs. A search of VDJdb, accessed on 1 November 2021, was run for TCRs annotated to CMV, EBV and SARS-CoV-2, with TCRs annotated for multiple antigens excluded. TCRdb handled the public reads itself, with Q25 trimming in fastp and clone calling in MiXCR, and kept productive beta chains. Identical CDR3 proteins give one entry, which carries the most common genes and DNA. None of the V and J calls come from the authors' own analysis; TCRdb made them. A total of roughly 100,000 distinct CDR3 sequences appear in this sample, 14% of them only once. The ten largest make up 5% to 7.5% of the sample.

This sample is part of a study of early T cells in non-severe SARS-CoV-2 infection (dated by TCRdb to about 2021). Broadly, across the study: TCR sequencing used bulk RNA from unsorted whole blood, so alpha and beta chains could not be paired. Study-level results and caveats: VDJdb matching was skewed toward anti-spike CD8 responses and likely underestimated virus-specific expansions by missing private and CD4 specificities.

CDR1 and CDR2, looked up from the germline V gene, are MNHNS and SASEGT. V is trimmed back by 2 bases and J by 11 bases, and the junction contains 13 bases that no gene match accounts for. The CDR3 spans 15 residues, from the cysteine through the phenylalanine. Solely the CDR3 DNA is kept, with 45 bases framed from the first base. The receptor's source is an adult who was a healthcare worker with PCR-confirmed SARS-CoV-2 infection or an uninfected control (not recorded which). The sequenced sample was whole blood. In this chain, TRBV6-1 is recombined with TRBJ1-1, with 8 central nucleotides matching TRBD1. DNA sequence: TGTGCCAGCAGTGAAACGGGCAGGGGGCTAGAAAGCGCTTTCTTT. This yields the protein CASSETGRGLESAFF.